Listed below are T cell receptor beta chains from one sample, sequenced in a study of T cell responses to AZD1222 COVID-19 vaccine. Produced via immunoSEQ multiplex PCR; TCRdb's table is partial and in-frame only. This sample has roughly 150,000 clones; over 85% occur once, and the top ten carry over 1.5%. Sequenced here: peripheral blood, sampled on day 0 of AZD1222 vaccination. These receptors were obtained from an adult in good health. Both conserved end residues are trimmed from each CDR3. A clone size is listed for some rows: how often the clone was seen (once, few, many), or a class if it is expanded.

>12|-|TRBV2|TRBJ1-1
ASRDGQANTEAF
>15|-|TRBV10-2|TRBJ2-2
ASKVAGALQNTGELF
>13|-|TRBV10-2|TRBJ2-3
ASGHPGGSTDTQY
>12|-|TRBV4-2|TRBJ1-1
ASSRGDRETEAF
>11|-|TRBV20-1|TRBJ2-7
SASTSGAYEQY
>13|-|TRBV9|TRBJ1-2
ASSSRDASNYGYT
>12|-|TRBV18|TRBJ1-2
ASSPDWGPYGYT
>12|-|TRBV18|TRBJ1-5
ASSQTDSNQPQH
>12|once|TRBV19|TRBJ1-6
ASSMGIYNSPLH
>11|-|TRBV10-3|TRBJ2-5
AIRGVLGETQY
>10|-|TRBV6-1|TRBJ2-7
ASSDQGYEQY
>14|-|TRBV10-1|TRBJ1-1
ASSGTGTGAGTEAF
>11|-|TRBV5-1|TRBJ2-7
ASTGTGGYEQY
>15|-|TRBV7-9|TRBJ1-3
ASSRRLIQGVGNTIY
>13|-|TRBV18|TRBJ2-1
ASSPTASGRNEQF
>12|-|TRBV5-5|TRBJ1-2
ASSLDRGVYGYT
>12|-|TRBV2|TRBJ1-5
ASRGQGGKQPQH
>14|-|TRBV19|TRBJ1-2
ASSMSPEGGNYGYT
>11|-|TRBV29-1|TRBJ1-1
SVEEGGYTEAF
>12|-|TRBV24-1|TRBJ2-7
ATSAGTDPYEQY
>9|-|TRBV5-6|TRBJ1-2
ASSFRAGYT
>13|-|TRBV5-1|TRBJ2-3
ASSSRDRVTDTQY
>13|-|TRBV2|TRBJ2-2
ASSIRQGAGGELF
>13|-|TRBV12-5|TRBJ1-3
ASGLEGTSGNTIY
>11|-|TRBV5-1|TRBJ2-7
ASSMTGVGEQY
>13|-|TRBV6-5|TRBJ1-5
ASARTGRGYQPQH
>13|-|TRBV9|TRBJ2-3
ASSVGRVSIDTQY
>11|-|TRBV6-6|TRBJ2-3
ASRDGGSDTQY
>14|-|TRBV7-2|TRBJ1-4
ASSLARTGVNEKLF
>12|-|TRBV7-7|TRBJ1-5
ASPRGNSNQPQH
>10|-|TRBV6-1|TRBJ1-1
ASSEAGTEAF
>14|once|TRBV7-3|TRBJ2-2
ASSQTGTANTGELF
>13|once|TRBV20-1|TRBJ2-1
SASTVSSRYDEQF
>14|-|TRBV19|TRBJ2-1
ASSRGNRGTYNEQF
>13|-|TRBV28|TRBJ1-1
ASSPGGTMNTEAF
>13|-|TRBV7-9|TRBJ2-3
ASSLARGVMDTQY
>16|-|TRBV15|TRBJ2-3
ATRPEGGGGTVEDTQY
>9|-|TRBV20-1|TRBJ1-2
SAGPAYGYT
>11|-|TRBV27|TRBJ1-2
ASSFRDRGGYT
>13|-|TRBV5-4|TRBJ2-7
ASTSGTSGPWEQY
>10|-|TRBV18|TRBJ1-2
ASSLGGHGYT